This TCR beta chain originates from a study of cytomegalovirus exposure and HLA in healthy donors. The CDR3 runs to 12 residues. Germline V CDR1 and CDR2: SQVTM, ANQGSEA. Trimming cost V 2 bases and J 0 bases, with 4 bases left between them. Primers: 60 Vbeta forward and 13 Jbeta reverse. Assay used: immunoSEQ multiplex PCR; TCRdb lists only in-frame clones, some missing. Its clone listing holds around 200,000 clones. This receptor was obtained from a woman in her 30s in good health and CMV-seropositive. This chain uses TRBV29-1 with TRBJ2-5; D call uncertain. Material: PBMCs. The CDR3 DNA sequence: TGCAGCGTTGAACAGAACCAAGAGACCCAGTACTTC. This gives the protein CSVEQNQETQYF.